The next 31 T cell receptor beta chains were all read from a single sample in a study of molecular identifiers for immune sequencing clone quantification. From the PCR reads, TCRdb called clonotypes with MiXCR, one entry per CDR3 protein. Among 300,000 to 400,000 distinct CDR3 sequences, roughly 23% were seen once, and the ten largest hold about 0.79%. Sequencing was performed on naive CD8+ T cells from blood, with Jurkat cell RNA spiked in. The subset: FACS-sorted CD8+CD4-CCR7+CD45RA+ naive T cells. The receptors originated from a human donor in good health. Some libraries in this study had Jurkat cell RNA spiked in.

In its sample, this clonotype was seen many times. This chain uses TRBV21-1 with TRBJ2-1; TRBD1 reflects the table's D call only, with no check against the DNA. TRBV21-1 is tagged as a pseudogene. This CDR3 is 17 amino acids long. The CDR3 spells CASSKYPGGPVEGEQFF. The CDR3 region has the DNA TGTGCCAGCAGCAAATATCCAGGGGGGCCGGTGGAGGGTGAGCAGTTCTTC.

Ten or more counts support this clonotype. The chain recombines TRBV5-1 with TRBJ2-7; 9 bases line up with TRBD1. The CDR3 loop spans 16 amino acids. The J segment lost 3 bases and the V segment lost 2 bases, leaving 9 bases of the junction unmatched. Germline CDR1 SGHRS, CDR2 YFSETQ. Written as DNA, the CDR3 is TGCGCCAGCAGCTTTTCTAAGGGACAGGGTCACTACGAGCAGTACTTC. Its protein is CASSFSKGQGHYEQYF. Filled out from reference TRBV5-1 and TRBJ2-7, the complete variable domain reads KAGVTQTPRYLIKTRGQQVTLSCSPISGHRSVSWYQQTPGQGLQFLFEYFSETQRNKGNFPGRFSGRQFSNSRSEMNVSTLELGDSALYLCASSFSKGQGHYEQYFGPGTRLTVT.

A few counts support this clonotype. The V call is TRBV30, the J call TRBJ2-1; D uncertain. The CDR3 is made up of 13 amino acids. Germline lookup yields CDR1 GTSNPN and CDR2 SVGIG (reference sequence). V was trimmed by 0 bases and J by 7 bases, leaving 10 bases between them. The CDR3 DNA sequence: TGTGCCTGGAGTGTACTACACGGTAATGAGCAGTTCTTC. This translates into CAWSVLHGNEQFF. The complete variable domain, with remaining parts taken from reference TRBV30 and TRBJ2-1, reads SQTIHQWPATLVQPVGSPLSLECTVEGTSNPNLYWYRQAAGRGLQLLFYSVGIGQISSEVPQNLSASRPQDRQFILSSKKLLLSDSGFYLCAWSVLHGNEQFFGPGTRLTVL.

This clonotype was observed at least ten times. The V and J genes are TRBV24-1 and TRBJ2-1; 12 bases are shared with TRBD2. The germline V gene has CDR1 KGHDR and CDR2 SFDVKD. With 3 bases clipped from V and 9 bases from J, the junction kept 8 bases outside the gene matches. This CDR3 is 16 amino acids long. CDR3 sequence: CATSDLTSGSGGEQFF. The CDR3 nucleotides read TGTGCCACCAGTGATCTGACTAGCGGGAGTGGCGGTGAGCAGTTCTTC.

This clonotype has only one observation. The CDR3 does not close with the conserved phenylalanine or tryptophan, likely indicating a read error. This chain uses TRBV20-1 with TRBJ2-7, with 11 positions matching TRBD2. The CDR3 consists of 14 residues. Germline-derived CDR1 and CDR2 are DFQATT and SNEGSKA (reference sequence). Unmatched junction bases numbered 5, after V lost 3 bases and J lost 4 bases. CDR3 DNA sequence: TGCAGTGCTAGGATAGCGGGGGGGCGGTACGAGCAGTACCTC. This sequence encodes CSARIAGGRYEQYL.

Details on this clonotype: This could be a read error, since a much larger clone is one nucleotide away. The CDR3 spells CATSGSSNQPQHF. CDR3 in DNA: TGTGCCACCAGTGGGAGTAGCAATCAGCCCCAGCATTTT. The V gene is TRBV24-1, the J gene TRBJ1-5; D not resolved. Germline V lookup: CDR1 KGHDR, CDR2 SFDVKD. The CDR3 covers 13 residues. Trimming pared 5 bases from V and 0 bases from J, leaving 4 bases between.

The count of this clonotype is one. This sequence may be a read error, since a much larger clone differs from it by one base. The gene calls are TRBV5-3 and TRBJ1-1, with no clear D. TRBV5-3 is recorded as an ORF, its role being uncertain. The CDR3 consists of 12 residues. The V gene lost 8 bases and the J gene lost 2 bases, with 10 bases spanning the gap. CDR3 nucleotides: TGTGCCAGCAGGAGGGTCAACACTGAAGCTTTCTTT. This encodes CASRRVNTEAFF.

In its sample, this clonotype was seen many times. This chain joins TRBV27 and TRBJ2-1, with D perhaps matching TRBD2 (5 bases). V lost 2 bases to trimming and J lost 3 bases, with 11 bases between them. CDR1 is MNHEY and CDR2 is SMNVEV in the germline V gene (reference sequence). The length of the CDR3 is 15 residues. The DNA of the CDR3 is TGTGCCAGCAGTTTAACCTCTAGCCTCTACAATGAGCAGTTCTTC. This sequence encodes CASSLTSSLYNEQFF.

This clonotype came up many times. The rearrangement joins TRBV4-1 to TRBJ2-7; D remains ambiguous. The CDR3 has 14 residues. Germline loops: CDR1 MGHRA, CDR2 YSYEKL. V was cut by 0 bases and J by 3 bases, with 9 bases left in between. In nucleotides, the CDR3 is TGCGCCAGCAGCCAAGAAGTGAAAATCTACGAGCAGTACTTC. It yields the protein CASSQEVKIYEQYF.

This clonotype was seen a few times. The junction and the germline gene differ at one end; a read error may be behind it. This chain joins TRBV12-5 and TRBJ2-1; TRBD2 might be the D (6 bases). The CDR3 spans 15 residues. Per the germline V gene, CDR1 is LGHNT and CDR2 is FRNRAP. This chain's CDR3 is CASASWGEADNEQLF. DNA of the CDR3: TGTGCTAGTGCCTCATGGGGGGAGGCAGACAATGAGCAGCTCTTC.

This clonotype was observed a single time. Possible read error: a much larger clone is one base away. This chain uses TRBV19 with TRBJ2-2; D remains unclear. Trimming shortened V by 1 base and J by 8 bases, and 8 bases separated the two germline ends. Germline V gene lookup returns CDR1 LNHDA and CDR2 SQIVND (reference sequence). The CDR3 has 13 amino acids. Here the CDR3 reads CASSIAYLGELFF. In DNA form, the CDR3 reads TGTGCCAGTAGTATAGCCTATCTGGGGGAGCTGTTTTTT.

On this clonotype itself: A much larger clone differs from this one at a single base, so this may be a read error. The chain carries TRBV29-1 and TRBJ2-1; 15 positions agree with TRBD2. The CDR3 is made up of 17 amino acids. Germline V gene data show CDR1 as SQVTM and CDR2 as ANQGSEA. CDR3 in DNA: TGCAGCGTCCAGGGACTAGCGGGGGGCCGCTCCTACAATGAGCAGCTCTTC. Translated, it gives CSVQGLAGGRSYNEQLF.

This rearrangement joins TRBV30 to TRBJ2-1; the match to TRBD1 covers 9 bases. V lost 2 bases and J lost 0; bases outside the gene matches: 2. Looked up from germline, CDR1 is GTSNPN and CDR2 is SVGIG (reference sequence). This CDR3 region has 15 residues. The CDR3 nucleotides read TGTGCCTGGAGTACGGGACAGGGCTCCTACAATGAGCAGTTCTTC. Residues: CAWSTGQGSYNEQFF.

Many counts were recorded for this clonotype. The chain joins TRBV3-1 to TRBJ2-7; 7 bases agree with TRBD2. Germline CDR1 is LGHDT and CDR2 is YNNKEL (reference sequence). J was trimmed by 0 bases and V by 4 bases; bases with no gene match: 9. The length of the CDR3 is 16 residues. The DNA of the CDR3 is TGTGCCAGCAGCCCAGCGGGACCGGCCCCCTCCTACGAGCAGTACTTC. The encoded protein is CASSPAGPAPSYEQYF.

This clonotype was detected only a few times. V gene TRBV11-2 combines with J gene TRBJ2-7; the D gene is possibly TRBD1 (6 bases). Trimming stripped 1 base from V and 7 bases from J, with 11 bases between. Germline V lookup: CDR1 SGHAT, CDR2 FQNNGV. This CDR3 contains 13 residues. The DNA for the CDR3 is TGTGCCAGCAGCTTAGGGACAGCCTGGGAGCAGTACTTC. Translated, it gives CASSLGTAWEQYF. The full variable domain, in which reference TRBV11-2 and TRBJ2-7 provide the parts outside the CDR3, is EAGVAQSPRYKIIEKRQSVAFWCNPISGHATLYWYQQILGQGPKLLIQFQNNGVVDDSQLPKDRFSAERLKGVDSTLKIQPAKLEDSAVYLCASSLGTAWEQYFGPGTRLTVT.

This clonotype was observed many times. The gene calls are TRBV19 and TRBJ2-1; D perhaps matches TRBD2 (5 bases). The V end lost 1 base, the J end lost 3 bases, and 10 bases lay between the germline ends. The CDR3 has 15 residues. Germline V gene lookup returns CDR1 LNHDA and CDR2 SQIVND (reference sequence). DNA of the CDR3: TGTGCCAGTAGTATAGCCTCGGGAAGCTACAATGAGCAGTTCTTC. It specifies CASSIASGSYNEQFF.

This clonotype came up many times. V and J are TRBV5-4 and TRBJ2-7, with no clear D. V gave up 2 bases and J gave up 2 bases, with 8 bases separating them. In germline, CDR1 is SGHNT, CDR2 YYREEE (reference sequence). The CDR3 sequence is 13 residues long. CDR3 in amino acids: CASSFDRTYEQYF. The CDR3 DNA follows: TGTGCCAGCAGCTTCGACCGGACCTACGAGCAGTACTTC.

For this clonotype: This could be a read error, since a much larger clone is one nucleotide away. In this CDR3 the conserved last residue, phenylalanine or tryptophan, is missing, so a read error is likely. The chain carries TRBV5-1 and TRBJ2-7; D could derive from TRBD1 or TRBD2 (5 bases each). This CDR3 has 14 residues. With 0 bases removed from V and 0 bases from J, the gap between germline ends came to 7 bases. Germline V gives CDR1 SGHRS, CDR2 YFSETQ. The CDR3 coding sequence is TGCGCCAGCAGCTTGGTGGGGACCTCCTACGAGCAGTACCTC. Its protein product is CASSLVGTSYEQYL.

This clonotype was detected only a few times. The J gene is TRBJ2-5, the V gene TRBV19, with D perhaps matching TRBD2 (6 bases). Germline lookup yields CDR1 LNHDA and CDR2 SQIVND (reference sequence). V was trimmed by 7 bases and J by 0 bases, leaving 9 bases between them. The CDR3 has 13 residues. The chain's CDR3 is CASMRGHQETQYF. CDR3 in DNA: TGTGCCAGTATGCGGGGCCACCAAGAGACCCAGTACTTC.

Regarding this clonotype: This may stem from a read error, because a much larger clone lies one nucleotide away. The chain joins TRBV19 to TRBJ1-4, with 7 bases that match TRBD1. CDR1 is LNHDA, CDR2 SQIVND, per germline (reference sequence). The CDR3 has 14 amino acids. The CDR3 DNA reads TGTGCCAGTAGTACGACAGGGTCCAATGAAAAACTGGTTTTT. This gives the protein CASSTTGSNEKLVF.

This chain's CDR3 is CASSQGGPVSTGELFF. The CDR3 DNA is TGTGCCAGCAGCCAAGGGGGGCCGGTCAGCACCGGGGAGCTGTTTTTT. This chain links TRBV3-1 with TRBJ2-2, with a tentative D call TRBD1 (6 bases). The CDR3 consists of 16 residues. Looked up from germline, CDR1 is LGHDT and CDR2 is YNNKEL (reference sequence). Between the trimmed V and J ends, which lost 1 base and 4 bases, there was a span of 13 bases.

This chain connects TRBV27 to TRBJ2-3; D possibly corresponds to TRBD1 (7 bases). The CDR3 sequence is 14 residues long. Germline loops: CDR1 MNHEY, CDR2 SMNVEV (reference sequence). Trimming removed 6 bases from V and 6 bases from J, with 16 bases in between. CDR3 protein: CASRSQGGPDTQYF. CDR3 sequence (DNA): TGTGCCAGCAGATCCCAGGGGGGCCCGGATACGCAGTATTTT.

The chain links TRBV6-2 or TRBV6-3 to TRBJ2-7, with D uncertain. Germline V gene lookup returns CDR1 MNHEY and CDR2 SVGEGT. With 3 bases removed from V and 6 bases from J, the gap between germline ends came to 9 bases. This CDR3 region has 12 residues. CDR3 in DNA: TGTGCCAGCAGTTATGCCGTGGCCGAGCAGTACTTC. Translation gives CASSYAVAEQYF.

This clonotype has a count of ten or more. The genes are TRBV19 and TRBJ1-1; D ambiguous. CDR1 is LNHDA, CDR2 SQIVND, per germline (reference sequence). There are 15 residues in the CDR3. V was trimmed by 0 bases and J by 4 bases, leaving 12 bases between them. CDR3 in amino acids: CASSIDPLEGTEAFF. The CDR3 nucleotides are TGTGCCAGTAGTATAGATCCCCTGGAAGGCACTGAAGCTTTCTTT.

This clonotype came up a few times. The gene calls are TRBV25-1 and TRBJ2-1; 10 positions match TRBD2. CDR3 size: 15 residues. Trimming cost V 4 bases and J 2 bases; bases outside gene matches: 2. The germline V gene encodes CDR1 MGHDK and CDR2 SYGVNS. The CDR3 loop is CASSATSGAYNEQFF. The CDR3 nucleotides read TGTGCCAGCAGTGCAACTAGCGGGGCCTACAATGAGCAGTTCTTC.

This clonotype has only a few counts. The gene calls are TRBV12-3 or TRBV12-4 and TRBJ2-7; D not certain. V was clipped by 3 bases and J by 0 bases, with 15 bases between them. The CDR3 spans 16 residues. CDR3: CASSFRTGESSYEQYF. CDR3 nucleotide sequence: TGTGCCAGCAGTTTCCGGACGGGTGAGAGCTCCTACGAGCAGTACTTC.

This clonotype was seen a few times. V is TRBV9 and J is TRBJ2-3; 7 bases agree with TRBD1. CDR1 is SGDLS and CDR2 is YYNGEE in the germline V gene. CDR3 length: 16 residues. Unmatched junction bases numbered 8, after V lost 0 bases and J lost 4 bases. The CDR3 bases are TGTGCCAGCAGCGTAGAGGGGGCGTCTTTTGCAGATACGCAGTATTTT. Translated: CASSVEGASFADTQYF.

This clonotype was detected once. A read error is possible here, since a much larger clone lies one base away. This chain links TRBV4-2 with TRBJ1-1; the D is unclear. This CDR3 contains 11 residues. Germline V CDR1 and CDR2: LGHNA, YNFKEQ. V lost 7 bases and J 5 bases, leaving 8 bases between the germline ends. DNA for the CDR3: TGTGCCAGCATCCAGAGTACTGAAGCTTTCTTT. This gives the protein CASIQSTEAFF.

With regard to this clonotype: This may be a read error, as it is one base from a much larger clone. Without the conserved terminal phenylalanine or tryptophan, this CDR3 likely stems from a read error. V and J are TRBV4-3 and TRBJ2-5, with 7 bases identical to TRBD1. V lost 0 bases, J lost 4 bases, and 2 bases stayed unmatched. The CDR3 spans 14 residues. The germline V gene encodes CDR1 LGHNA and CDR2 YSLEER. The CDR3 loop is CASSQDYRGETQYS. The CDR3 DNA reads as TGCGCCAGCAGCCAAGATTACAGGGGAGAGACCCAGTACTCC.

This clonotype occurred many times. The CDR3 here is CASSYVGTRGFGQYF. CDR3 DNA: TGTGCCAGCAGTTACGTCGGGACTAGAGGGTTTGGCCAGTACTTC. This chain joins TRBV6-2 or TRBV6-3 and TRBJ2-5; TRBD2 agrees at 8 bases. V lost 2 bases to trimming and J lost 10 bases; unmatched junction nucleotides: 12. Germline CDR1 reads MNHEY; CDR2 reads SVGEGT. This CDR3 region has 15 residues.

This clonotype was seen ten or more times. As DNA, the CDR3 is TGCAGTGCTAGAGATCCCCGAGCTACGAGCTCCTACGAGCAGTACTTC. This codes for CSARDPRATSSYEQYF. This chain uses TRBV20-1 with TRBJ2-7; D unclear. This CDR3 is built from 16 residues. V lost 0 bases and J 0 bases, leaving 15 bases between the germline ends. Germline CDR1 and CDR2: DFQATT and SNEGSKA (reference sequence).